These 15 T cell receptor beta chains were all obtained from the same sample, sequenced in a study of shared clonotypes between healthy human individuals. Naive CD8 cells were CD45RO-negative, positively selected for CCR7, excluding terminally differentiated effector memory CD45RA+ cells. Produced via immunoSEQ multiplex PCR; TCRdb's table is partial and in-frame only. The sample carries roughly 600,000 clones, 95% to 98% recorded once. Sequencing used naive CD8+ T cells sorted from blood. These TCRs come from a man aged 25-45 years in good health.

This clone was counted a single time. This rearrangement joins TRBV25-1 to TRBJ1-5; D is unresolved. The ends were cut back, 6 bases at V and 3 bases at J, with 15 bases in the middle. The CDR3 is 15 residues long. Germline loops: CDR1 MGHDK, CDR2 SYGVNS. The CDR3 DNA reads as TGTGCCAGCAGCGACGCACGGGATGTCAATCAGCCCCAGCATTTT. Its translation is CASSDARDVNQPQHF.

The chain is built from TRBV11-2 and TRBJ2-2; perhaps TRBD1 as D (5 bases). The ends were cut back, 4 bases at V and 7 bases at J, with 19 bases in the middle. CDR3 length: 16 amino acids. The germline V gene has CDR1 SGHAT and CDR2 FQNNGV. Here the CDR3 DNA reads TGTGCCAGCAGCTCCAGGGATAGGGTATCGGGCGGGGAGCTGTTTTTT. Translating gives CASSSRDRVSGGELFF.

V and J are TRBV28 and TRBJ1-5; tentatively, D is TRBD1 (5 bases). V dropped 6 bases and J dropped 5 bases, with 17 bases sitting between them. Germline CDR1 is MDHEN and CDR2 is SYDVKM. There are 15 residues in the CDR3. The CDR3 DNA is TGTGCCAGCAGCTCCCTGGGGGGTGGGGATCAGCCCCAGCATTTT. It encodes CASSSLGGGDQPQHF.

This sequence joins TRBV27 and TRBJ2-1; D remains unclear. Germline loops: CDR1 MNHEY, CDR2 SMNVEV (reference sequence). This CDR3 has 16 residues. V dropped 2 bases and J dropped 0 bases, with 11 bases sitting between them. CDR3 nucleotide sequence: TGTGCCAGCAGTTTAATTGCGCTGAGCTCCTACAATGAGCAGTTCTTC. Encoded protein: CASSLIALSSYNEQFF.

The DNA of the CDR3 is TGTGCCAGCAGCTCCCGTACGCGGCTTCCCACCGGGGAGCTGTTTTTT. Protein product: CASSSRTRLPTGELFF. V gene TRBV7-9 combines with J gene TRBJ2-2; no definite D call. Germline-derived CDR1 and CDR2 are SEHNR and FQNEAQ (reference sequence). V was trimmed by 4 bases and J by 4 bases, leaving 16 bases between them. The CDR3 totals 16 residues.

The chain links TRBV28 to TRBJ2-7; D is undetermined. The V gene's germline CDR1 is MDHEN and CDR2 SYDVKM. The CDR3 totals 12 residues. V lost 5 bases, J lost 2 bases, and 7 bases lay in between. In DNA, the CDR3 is TGTGCCAGCAGTCCAGGAACCTACGAGCAGTACTTC. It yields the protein CASSPGTYEQYF.

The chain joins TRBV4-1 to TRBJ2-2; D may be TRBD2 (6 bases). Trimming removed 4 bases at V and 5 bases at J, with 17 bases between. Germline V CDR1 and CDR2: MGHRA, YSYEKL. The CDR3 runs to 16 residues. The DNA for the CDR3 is TGCGCCAGCAGCCCCCGTGCAAGGGAGGAGACCGGGGAGCTGTTTTTT. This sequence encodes CASSPRAREETGELFF.

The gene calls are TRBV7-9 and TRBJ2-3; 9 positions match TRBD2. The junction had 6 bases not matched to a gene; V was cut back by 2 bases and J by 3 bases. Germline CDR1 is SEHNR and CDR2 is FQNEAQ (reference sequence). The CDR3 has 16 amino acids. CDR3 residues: CASSLLAGELTDTQYF. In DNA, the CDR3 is TGTGCCAGCAGCTTATTAGCGGGAGAACTGACAGATACGCAGTATTTT. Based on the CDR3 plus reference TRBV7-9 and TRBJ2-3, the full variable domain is DTGVSQNPRHKITKRGQNVTFRCDPISEHNRLYWYRQTLGQGPEFLTYFQNEAQLEKSRLLSDRFSAERPKGSFSTLEIQRTEQGDSAMYLCASSLLAGELTDTQYFGPGTRLTVL.

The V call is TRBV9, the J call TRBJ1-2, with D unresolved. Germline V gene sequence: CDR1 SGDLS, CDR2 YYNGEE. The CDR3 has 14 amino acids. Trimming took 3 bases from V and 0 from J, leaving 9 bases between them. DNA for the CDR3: TGTGCCAGCAGCGACGGAACCACTAACTATGGCTACACCTTC. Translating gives CASSDGTTNYGYTF. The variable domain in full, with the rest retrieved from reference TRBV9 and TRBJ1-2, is DSGVTQTPKHLITATGQRVTLRCSPRSGDLSVYWYQQSLDQGLQFLIQYYNGEERAKGNILERFSAQQFPDLHSELNLSSLELGDSALYFCASSDGTTNYGYTFGSGTRLTVV.

CDR3 nucleotides: TGTGCCAGCAGCCCTTTATCCGCCACCTACGAGCAGTACTTC. It encodes CASSPLSATYEQYF. The chain combines TRBV11-2 with TRBJ2-7; no reliable D call. Germline V gene data show CDR1 as SGHAT and CDR2 as FQNNGV. Trimming left V 5 bases short and J 2 bases short, with 13 bases between. The length of the CDR3 is 14 residues.

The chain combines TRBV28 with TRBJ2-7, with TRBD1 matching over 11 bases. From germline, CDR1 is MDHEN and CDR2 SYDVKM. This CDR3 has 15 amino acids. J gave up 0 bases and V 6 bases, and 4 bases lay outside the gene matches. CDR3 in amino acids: CASRIGTGGSYEQYF. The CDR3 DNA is TGTGCCAGCAGAATCGGGACAGGGGGCTCCTACGAGCAGTACTTC.

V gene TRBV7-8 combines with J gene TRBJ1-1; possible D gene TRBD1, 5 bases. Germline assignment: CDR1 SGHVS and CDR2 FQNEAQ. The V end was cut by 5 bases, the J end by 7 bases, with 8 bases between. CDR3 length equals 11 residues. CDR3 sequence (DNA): TGTGCCAGCAGCCCTCAGGGTGAAGCTTTCTTT. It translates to CASSPQGEAFF.

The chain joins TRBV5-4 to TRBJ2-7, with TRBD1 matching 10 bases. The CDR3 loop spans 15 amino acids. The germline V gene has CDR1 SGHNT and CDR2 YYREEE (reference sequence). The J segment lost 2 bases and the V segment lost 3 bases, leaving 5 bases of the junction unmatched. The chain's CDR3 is CASSYPGQGTYEQYF. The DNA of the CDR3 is TGTGCCAGCAGCTACCCGGGACAGGGGACCTACGAGCAGTACTTC.

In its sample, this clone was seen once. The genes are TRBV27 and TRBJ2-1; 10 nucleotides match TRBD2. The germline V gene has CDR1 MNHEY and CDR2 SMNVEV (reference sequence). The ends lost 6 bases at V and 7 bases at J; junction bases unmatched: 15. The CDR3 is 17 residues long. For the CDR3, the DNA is TGTGCCAGCAGACCCCTATCCAGCGGGAGGGCCTTTAATGAGCAGTTCTTC. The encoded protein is CASRPLSSGRAFNEQFF.

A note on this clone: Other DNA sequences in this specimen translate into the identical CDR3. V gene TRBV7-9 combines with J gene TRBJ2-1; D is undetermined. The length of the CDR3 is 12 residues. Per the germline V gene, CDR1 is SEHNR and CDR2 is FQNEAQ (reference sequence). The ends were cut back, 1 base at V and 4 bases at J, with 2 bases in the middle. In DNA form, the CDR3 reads TGTGCCAGCAGCTTAGGTTACAATGAGCAGTTCTTC. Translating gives CASSLGYNEQFF.